This T cell receptor (beta chain) was sequenced during a study of OX40 agonist ivuxolimab in advanced cancers. Study-level background: Patients received intravenous ivuxolimab every 2 weeks at 0.01 to 10 mg/kg. Overall study results and limits: It was not determined which antigens were specifically recognized by the peripheral T cells that had undergone clonal expansion. Average numbers of expanded clones were greater in CD8+ T cells than in CD4+.

A note on this clone: Antigen specificity is unknown.

The CDR3 extends over 14 amino acids. V was cut by 1 base and J by 3 bases, with 10 bases left in between. From germline, CDR1 is SGHDT and CDR2 YYEEEE. Data came from immunoSEQ multiplex PCR; TCRdb stores just in-frame clones and leaves some out. This sample has tens of thousands of clones, with 70% to 80% found just once. At baseline, cycle 4 day 1, and cycle 7 day 1, blood was sampled. The gene calls are TRBV5-6 and TRBJ1-2; D is ambiguous. The source of this sequence is an adult with an advanced solid tumor such as melanoma, head and neck, liver or kidney cancer. Specimen: CD4+ or CD8+ T cells sorted from blood, collected in a trial of the OX40 agonist ivuxolimab. CDR3 sequence reads: CASSLNPRDYGYTF. In DNA, the CDR3 is TGTGCCAGCAGCTTGAACCCCCGGGACTATGGCTACACCTTC.